These 24 T cell receptor beta chains share one sample of origin, sequenced in a study of T cell responses to AZD1222 COVID-19 vaccine. TCRdb's copy holds only in-frame clones and misses some; the assay was immunoSEQ multiplex PCR. The sample includes about 160,000 clones, about 91% of them seen just once. This specimen consisted of peripheral blood, obtained 28 days after the second AZD1222 dose. These receptors came from an adult who received the AZD1222 COVID-19 vaccine.

This clone came up once. This chain connects TRBV10-2 to TRBJ1-1; TRBD1 matches at 10 bases. CDR1 is WSHSY and CDR2 is SAAADI in the germline V gene. V was clipped by 2 bases and J by 0 bases; unmatched bases: 3. This CDR3 has 16 amino acids. The CDR3 spells CASSERDRGMNTEAFF. For the CDR3, the DNA is TGCGCCAGCAGTGAGCGGGACAGGGGTATGAACACTGAAGCTTTCTTT.

The chain uses TRBV30 and TRBJ2-5; D is perhaps TRBD2 (5 bases). CDR1 and CDR2 from the germline V gene are GTSNPN and SVGIG (reference sequence). V was clipped by 0 bases and J by 1 base, with 12 bases between them. This CDR3 has 15 residues. The CDR3 DNA follows: TGTGCCTGGAGTGTACTAGGGCCCACCCAAGAGACCCAGTACTTC. Its translation is CAWSVLGPTQETQYF.

The V and J genes are TRBV5-6 and TRBJ1-2; D is possibly TRBD1 (5 bases). Germline CDR1 reads SGHDT; CDR2 reads YYEEEE. V was trimmed by 0 bases and J by 10 bases, leaving 25 bases between them. This CDR3 contains 17 residues. The CDR3 loop is CASSLGLAVKSGWFYTF. DNA for the CDR3: TGTGCCAGCAGCTTGGGATTGGCGGTCAAATCAGGGTGGTTCTACACCTTC.

The gene calls are TRBV5-1 and TRBJ2-7; weak D call: TRBD1 (6 bases). Trimming removed 4 bases at V and 0 bases at J, with 11 bases between. The CDR3 has 14 residues. Germline CDR1 reads SGHRS; CDR2 reads YFSETQ. DNA of the CDR3: TGCGCCAGCAGCCGGGGACACAGCTCCTACGAGCAGTACTTC. This codes for CASSRGHSSYEQYF.

The rearrangement uses TRBV24-1 and TRBJ2-1; D is perhaps TRBD2 (7 bases). Germline V lookup: CDR1 KGHDR, CDR2 SFDVKD. This CDR3 spans 15 amino acids. V was clipped by 12 bases and J by 8 bases, with 25 bases between them. The CDR3 DNA sequence: TGTGCCTCGCCCCAGGAGGGGGGGCTCGCGGATGAGCAGTTCTTC. Translating gives CASPQEGGLADEQFF.

V is TRBV7-2 and J is TRBJ1-1; D may be TRBD1 (6 bases). CDR3 length: 15 amino acids. Between the trimmed V and J ends, which lost 1 base and 3 bases, there was a span of 12 bases. Germline values: CDR1 SGHTA, CDR2 FQGNSA. The CDR3 spells CASSLVSGGHTEAFF. The CDR3 bases are TGTGCCAGCAGCTTAGTTTCTGGGGGCCACACTGAAGCTTTCTTT. Using reference TRBV7-2 and TRBJ1-1 for the parts outside the CDR3, the full variable domain is GAGVSQSPSNKVTEKGKDVELRCDPISGHTALYWYRQSLGQGLEFLIYFQGNSAPDKSGLPSDRFSAERTGGSVSTLTIQRTQQEDSAVYLCASSLVSGGHTEAFFGQGTRLTVV.

The gene calls are TRBV4-1 and TRBJ1-5; 8 bases are shared with TRBD1. Germline V lookup: CDR1 MGHRA, CDR2 YSYEKL. The CDR3 is 15 residues long. V trimming: 5 bases; J trimming: 1 base; junction bases outside the gene matches: 4. Here the CDR3 reads CASSFGQGSNQPQHF. CDR3 bases: TGCGCCAGCAGCTTTGGACAGGGCAGCAATCAGCCCCAGCATTTT.

The rearrangement joins TRBV10-3 to TRBJ1-2; 9 bases line up with TRBD1. Germline-derived CDR1 and CDR2 are ENHRY and SYGVKD. Germline trimming cut 0 bases from V and 8 bases from J; bases unmatched to any gene: 4. This CDR3 spans 14 amino acids. The DNA for the CDR3 is TGTGCCATCAGTGAGTCCCGGACAGGGGACGGCTACACCTTC. Protein sequence: CAISESRTGDGYTF.

DNA of the CDR3: TGTGCCAGCACCCCGACGGAAGGGGGTAACTTCTATGGCTACACCTTC. It is translated as CASTPTEGGNFYGYTF. The J gene is TRBJ1-2, the V gene TRBV7-9, with a weak D call TRBD1 (6 bases). CDR1 SEHNR and CDR2 FQNEAQ come from the germline V gene (reference sequence). The CDR3 covers 16 residues. V was clipped by 7 bases and J by 4 bases, with 22 bases between them.

The chain carries TRBV4-1 and TRBJ2-3, with 8 bases fitting TRBD2. V lost 1 base, J lost 3 bases, and 6 bases stayed unmatched. Germline CDR1 MGHRA, CDR2 YSYEKL. There are 16 residues in the CDR3. The CDR3 DNA follows: TGCGCCAGCAGCCAAGTGGGAGCGGGGGTTACAGATACGCAGTATTTT. Translation gives CASSQVGAGVTDTQYF.

The chain recombines TRBV10-1 with TRBJ1-1; D remains unclear. CDR3 length equals 14 residues. Germline CDR1 is WNHNN and CDR2 is SYGVQD (reference sequence). V gave up 3 bases and J gave up 3 bases, with 11 bases separating them. The CDR3 loop is CASSEGPYYTEAFF. In nucleotides, the CDR3 is TGCGCCAGCAGTGAAGGCCCATACTACACTGAAGCTTTCTTT.

The V call is TRBV5-4, the J call TRBJ1-4, with a weak D call TRBD1 (5 bases). Deletions cut 2 bases from V and 5 bases from J, with 10 bases between. This CDR3 is 14 amino acids long. Germline assignment: CDR1 SGHNT and CDR2 YYREEE (reference sequence). The CDR3 sequence: CASSLDSRNEKLFF. The CDR3 nucleotides are TGTGCCAGCAGCTTAGACAGCCGGAATGAAAAACTGTTTTTT.

The chain combines TRBV7-6 with TRBJ1-3; TRBD1 aligns across 7 bases. Germline CDR1 and CDR2: SGHVS and FNYEAQ. V shed 0 bases and J 2 bases; nucleotides not matched to a gene: 1. The CDR3 has 15 amino acids. CDR3 bases: TGTGCCAGCAGCTTAGCCACAGGGGCTGGAAACACCATATATTTT. It yields the protein CASSLATGAGNTIYF. Full variable domain (rest looked up from reference TRBV7-6 and TRBJ1-3): GAGVSQSPRYKVTKRGQDVALRCDPISGHVSLYWYRQALGQGPEFLTYFNYEAQQDKSGLPNDRFSAERPEGSISTLTIQRTEQRDSAMYRCASSLATGAGNTIYFGEGSWLTVV.

This clone showed up just once. The genes are TRBV10-3 and TRBJ2-7; 7 bases match TRBD1. V lost 4 bases and J lost 1; bases outside the gene matches: 4. Germline values: CDR1 ENHRY, CDR2 SYGVKD. The length of the CDR3 is 14 residues. The CDR3 loop is CAISGGTDSYEQYF. The CDR3 region has the DNA TGTGCCATCAGTGGGGGGACAGATTCCTACGAGCAGTACTTC.

The chain uses TRBV13 and TRBJ1-4; the D gene is possibly TRBD1 (5 bases). Germline-derived CDR1 and CDR2 are PRHDT and FYEKMQ (reference sequence). CDR3 length: 17 amino acids. V was clipped by 6 bases and J by 0 bases, with 17 bases between them. CDR3: CASSCPGPQATNEKLFF. CDR3 in DNA: TGTGCCAGCAGTTGCCCGGGACCCCAGGCAACTAATGAAAAACTGTTTTTT.

V and J are TRBV18 and TRBJ1-6; unclear D gene. CDR1 and CDR2 from the germline V gene are KGHSH and LQKENI. Trimming left V 2 bases short and J 0 bases short, with 8 bases between. This CDR3 has 16 amino acids. The CDR3 reads CASSPMESSYNSPLHF. In nucleotides, the CDR3 is TGTGCCAGCTCACCAATGGAGAGCTCCTATAATTCACCCCTCCACTTT.

The genes are TRBV16 and TRBJ1-1; weak D call: TRBD1 (5 bases). The CDR3 extends over 15 amino acids. V lost 1 base and J lost 8, with 17 bases in between. In germline, CDR1 is KGHSY, CDR2 FQNENV. The CDR3 is CASSQFRDSGTEAFF. The CDR3 nucleotides read TGTGCCAGCAGCCAATTCCGGGACTCCGGAACGGAAGCTTTCTTT. The whole variable domain, remainder taken from reference TRBV16 and TRBJ1-1, is GEEVAQTPKHLVRGEGQKAKLYCAPIKGHSYVFWYQQVLKNEFKFLISFQNENVFDETGMPKERFSAKCLPNSPCSLEIQATKLEDSAVYFCASSQFRDSGTEAFFGQGTRLTVV.

This clone was seen once. J is TRBJ2-1 and V is TRBV4-1; D is uncertain. Trimming took 3 bases from V and 0 from J, leaving 12 bases between them. The CDR3 spans 16 residues. Germline V gene lookup returns CDR1 MGHRA and CDR2 YSYEKL. The CDR3 is CASSQSRGSSYNEQFF. DNA for the CDR3: TGCGCCAGCAGCCAGTCCCGAGGAAGCTCCTACAATGAGCAGTTCTTC.

V is TRBV5-1 and J is TRBJ1-2; D is ambiguous. CDR1 and CDR2 (germline): SGHRS, YFSETQ. The CDR3 runs 12 residues. V was pared by 4 bases and J by 8 bases, with 12 bases between. The CDR3 region is CASSRAVGGYTF. CDR3 in DNA: TGCGCCAGCAGCCGGGCTGTTGGCGGCTACACCTTC.

J is TRBJ1-1 and V is TRBV27; possible D gene TRBD1, 5 bases. Trimming took off 5 bases at V and 3 bases at J, with 13 bases between the two ends. Germline V CDR1 and CDR2: MNHEY, SMNVEV (reference sequence). The CDR3 extends over 14 amino acids. CDR3 amino acids: CASSPTDFDTEAFF. CDR3 in DNA: TGTGCCAGCAGTCCGACAGACTTCGACACTGAAGCTTTCTTT.

This rearrangement joins TRBV5-1 to TRBJ1-3; a possible D gene is TRBD1 (5 bases). The CDR3 loop spans 14 amino acids. Trimming stripped 3 bases from V and 2 bases from J, with 9 bases between. Germline V gene lookup returns CDR1 SGHRS and CDR2 YFSETQ. The CDR3 DNA reads TGCGCCAGCAGCTGGGACCCTCCTGGAAACACCATATATTTT. Its translation is CASSWDPPGNTIYF.

This clone is a singleton in its sample. The chain recombines TRBV27 with TRBJ1-6; D remains ambiguous. CDR1 and CDR2 from the germline V gene are MNHEY and SMNVEV (reference sequence). Trimming cost V 6 bases and J 9 bases, with 15 bases left between them. The CDR3 sequence is 14 residues long. CDR3 amino acids: CASRLGNGPSPLHF. The CDR3 DNA reads as TGTGCCAGCAGGCTCGGCAATGGGCCTTCACCCCTCCACTTT.

A single count supports this clone. The chain has TRBV2 and TRBJ2-3; D remains unclear. This CDR3 is built from 11 residues. Germline V lookup: CDR1 SNHLY, CDR2 FYNNEI. Trimming pared 6 bases from V and 6 bases from J, leaving 7 bases between. For the CDR3, the DNA is TGTGCCAGCAGGGCCCGCGATACGCAGTATTTT. Translated, it gives CASRARDTQYF.

V is TRBV7-9 and J is TRBJ2-5; D gene uncertain. Trimming shortened V by 4 bases and J by 4 bases, and 10 bases separated the two germline ends. From germline, CDR1 is SEHNR and CDR2 FQNEAQ (reference sequence). The CDR3 runs to 13 residues. The CDR3 bases are TGTGCCAGCAGCTGGGCCCACACAGAGACCCAGTACTTC. As protein: CASSWAHTETQYF.